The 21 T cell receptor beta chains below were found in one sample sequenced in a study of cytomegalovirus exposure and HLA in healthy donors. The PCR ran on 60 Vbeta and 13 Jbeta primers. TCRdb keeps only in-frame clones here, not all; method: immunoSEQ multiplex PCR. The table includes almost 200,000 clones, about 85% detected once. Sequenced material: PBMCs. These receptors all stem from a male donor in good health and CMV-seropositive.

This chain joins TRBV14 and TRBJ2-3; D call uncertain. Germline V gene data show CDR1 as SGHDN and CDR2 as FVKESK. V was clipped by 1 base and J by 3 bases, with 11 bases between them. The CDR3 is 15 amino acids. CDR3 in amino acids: CASSQGLGSTDTQYF. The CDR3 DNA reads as TGTGCCAGCAGCCAAGGTCTCGGTTCGACAGATACGCAGTATTTT. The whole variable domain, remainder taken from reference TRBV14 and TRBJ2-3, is EAGVTQFPSHSVIEKGQTVTLRCDPISGHDNLYWYRRVMGKEIKFLLHFVKESKQDESGMPNNRFLAERTGGTYSTLKVQPAELEDSGVYFCASSQGLGSTDTQYFGPGTRLTVL.

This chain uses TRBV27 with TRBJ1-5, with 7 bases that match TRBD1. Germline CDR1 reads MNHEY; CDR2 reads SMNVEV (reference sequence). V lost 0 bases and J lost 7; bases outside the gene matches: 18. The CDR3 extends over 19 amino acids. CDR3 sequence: CASSLSRGPRTGVGQPQHF. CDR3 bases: TGTGCCAGCAGTTTATCAAGGGGCCCCCGGACAGGAGTGGGACAGCCCCAGCATTTT.

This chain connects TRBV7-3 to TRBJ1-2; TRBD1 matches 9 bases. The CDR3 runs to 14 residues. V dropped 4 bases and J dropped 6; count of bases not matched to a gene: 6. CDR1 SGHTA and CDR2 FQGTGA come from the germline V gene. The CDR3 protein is CASSSGTGRDGYTF. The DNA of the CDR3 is TGTGCCAGCAGCTCCGGGACAGGGAGGGATGGCTACACCTTC.

CDR3 residues: CASSFAYKNIQYF. Here the CDR3 DNA reads TGTGCCAGCAGTTTCGCGTACAAAAACATTCAGTACTTC. The gene calls are TRBV27 and TRBJ2-4; D gene unclear. CDR3 size: 13 residues. Germline CDR1 reads MNHEY; CDR2 reads SMNVEV (reference sequence). V was clipped by 3 bases and J by 3 bases, with 6 bases between them.

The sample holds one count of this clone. The CDR3 nucleotides are TGTGCCAGCAGCCAAGTCGAGGACTCCTACGAGCAGTACTTC. It is translated as CASSQVEDSYEQYF. This chain connects TRBV4-2 to TRBJ2-7, with unresolved D. The germline CDR1 and CDR2 sequences are LGHNA and YNFKEQ. The CDR3 is 14 residues long. Deletions cut 1 base from V and 0 bases from J, with 7 bases between.

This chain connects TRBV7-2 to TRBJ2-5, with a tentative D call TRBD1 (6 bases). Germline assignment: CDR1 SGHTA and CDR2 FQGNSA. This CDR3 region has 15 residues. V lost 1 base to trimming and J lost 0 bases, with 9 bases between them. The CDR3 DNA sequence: TGTGCCAGCAGCTTAGGGGGGCCCAACCAAGAGACCCAGTACTTC. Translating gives CASSLGGPNQETQYF.

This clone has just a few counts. In DNA form, the CDR3 reads TGTGCCAGCAGCCAACAGGGGGGCGGCTACACCTTC. Translating it yields CASSQQGGGYTF. This chain links TRBV7-9 with TRBJ1-2; 8 bases line up with TRBD1. CDR1 and CDR2 from the germline V gene are SEHNR and FQNEAQ (reference sequence). The CDR3 length is 12 residues. V gave up 5 bases and J gave up 8 bases; unmatched junction bases: 4.

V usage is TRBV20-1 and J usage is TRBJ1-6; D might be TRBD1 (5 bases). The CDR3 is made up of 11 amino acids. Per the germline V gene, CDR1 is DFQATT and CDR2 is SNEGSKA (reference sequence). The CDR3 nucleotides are TGCAGCGCGGGGGAAAATTCACCCCTCCACTTT. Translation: CSAGENSPLHF.

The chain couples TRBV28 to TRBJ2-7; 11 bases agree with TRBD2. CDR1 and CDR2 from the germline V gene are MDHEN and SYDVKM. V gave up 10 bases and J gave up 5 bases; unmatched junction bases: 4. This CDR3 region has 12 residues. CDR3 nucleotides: TGTGCCATCACTAGCGGGGGAGACGAGCAGTACTTC. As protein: CAITSGGDEQYF. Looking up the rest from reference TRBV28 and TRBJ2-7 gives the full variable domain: DVKVTQSSRYLVKRTGEKVFLECVQDMDHENMFWYRQDPGLGLRLIYFSYDVKMKEKGDIPEGYSVSREKKERFSLILESASTNQTSMYLCAITSGGDEQYFGPGTRLTVT.

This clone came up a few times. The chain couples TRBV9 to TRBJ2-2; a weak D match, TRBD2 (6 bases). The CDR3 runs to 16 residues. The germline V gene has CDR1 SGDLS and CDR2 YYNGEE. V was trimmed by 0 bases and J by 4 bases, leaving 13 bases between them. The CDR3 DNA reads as TGTGCCAGCAGCGTAGTCGGGGGTGCGAGCACCGGGGAGCTGTTTTTT. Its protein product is CASSVVGGASTGELFF. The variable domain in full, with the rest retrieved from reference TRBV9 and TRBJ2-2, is DSGVTQTPKHLITATGQRVTLRCSPRSGDLSVYWYQQSLDQGLQFLIQYYNGEERAKGNILERFSAQQFPDLHSELNLSSLELGDSALYFCASSVVGGASTGELFFGEGSRLTVL.

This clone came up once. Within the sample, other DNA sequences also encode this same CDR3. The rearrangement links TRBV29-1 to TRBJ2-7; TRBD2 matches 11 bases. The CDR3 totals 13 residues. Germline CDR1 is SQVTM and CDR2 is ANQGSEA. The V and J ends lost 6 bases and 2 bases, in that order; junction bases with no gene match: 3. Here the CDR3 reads CSVGTSGPYEQYF. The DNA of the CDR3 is TGCAGCGTGGGGACTAGCGGCCCCTACGAGCAGTACTTC.

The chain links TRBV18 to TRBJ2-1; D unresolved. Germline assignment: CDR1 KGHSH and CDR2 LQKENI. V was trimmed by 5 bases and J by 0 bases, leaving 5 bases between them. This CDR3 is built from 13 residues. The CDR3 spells CASSGSSYNEQFF. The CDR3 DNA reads TGTGCCAGCTCAGGCAGCTCCTACAATGAGCAGTTCTTC.

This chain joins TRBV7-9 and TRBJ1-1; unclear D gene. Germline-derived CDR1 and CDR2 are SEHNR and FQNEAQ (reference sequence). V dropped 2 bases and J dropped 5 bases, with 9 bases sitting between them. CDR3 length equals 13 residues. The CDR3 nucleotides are TGTGCCAGCAGCTTATCCCCGGTAACTGAAGCTTTCTTT. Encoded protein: CASSLSPVTEAFF.

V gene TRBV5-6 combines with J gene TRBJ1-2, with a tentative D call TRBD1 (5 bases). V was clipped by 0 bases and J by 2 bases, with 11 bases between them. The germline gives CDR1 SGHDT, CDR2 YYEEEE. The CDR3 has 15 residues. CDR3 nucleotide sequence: TGTGCCAGCAGCTTGGCCCCCGGGGGGAACTATGGCTACACCTTC. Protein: CASSLAPGGNYGYTF.

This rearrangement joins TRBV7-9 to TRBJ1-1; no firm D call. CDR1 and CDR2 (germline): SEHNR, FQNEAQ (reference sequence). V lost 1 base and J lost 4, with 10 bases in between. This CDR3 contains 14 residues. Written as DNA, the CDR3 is TGTGCCAGCAGCTTAGGGCGGGGAATCACTGAAGCTTTCTTT. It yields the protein CASSLGRGITEAFF. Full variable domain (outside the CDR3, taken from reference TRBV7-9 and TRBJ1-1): DTGVSQNPRHKITKRGQNVTFRCDPISEHNRLYWYRQTLGQGPEFLTYFQNEAQLEKSRLLSDRFSAERPKGSFSTLEIQRTEQGDSAMYLCASSLGRGITEAFFGQGTRLTVV.

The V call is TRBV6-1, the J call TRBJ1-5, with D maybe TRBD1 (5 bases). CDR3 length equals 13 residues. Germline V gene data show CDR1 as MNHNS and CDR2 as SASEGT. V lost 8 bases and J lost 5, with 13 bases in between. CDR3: CASGGRTYQPQHF. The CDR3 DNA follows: TGTGCCAGCGGGGGGAGGACTTATCAGCCCCAGCATTTT.

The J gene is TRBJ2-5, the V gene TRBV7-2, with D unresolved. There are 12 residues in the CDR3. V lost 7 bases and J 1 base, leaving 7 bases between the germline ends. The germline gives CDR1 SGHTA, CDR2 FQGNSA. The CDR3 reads CASNHFQETQYF. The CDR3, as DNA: TGTGCCAGCAACCACTTCCAAGAGACCCAGTACTTC.

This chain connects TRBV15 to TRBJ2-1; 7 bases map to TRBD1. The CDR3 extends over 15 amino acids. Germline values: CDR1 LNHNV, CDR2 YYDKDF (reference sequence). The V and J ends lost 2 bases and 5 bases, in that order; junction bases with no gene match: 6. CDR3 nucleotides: TGTGCCACCAGCAGAAAAGGGGACAGCAACAATGAGCAGTTCTTC. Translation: CATSRKGDSNNEQFF.

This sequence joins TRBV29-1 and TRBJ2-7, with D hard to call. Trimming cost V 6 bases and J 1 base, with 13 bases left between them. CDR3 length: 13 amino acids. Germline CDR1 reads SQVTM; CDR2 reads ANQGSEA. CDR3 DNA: TGCAGCGTCGCCCTGACTGGATCCTACGAGCAGTACTTC. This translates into CSVALTGSYEQYF.

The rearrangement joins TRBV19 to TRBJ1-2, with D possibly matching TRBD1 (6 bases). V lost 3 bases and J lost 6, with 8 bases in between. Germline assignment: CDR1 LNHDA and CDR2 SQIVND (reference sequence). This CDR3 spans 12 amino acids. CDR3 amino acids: CASSIRGNGYTF. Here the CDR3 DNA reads TGTGCCAGTAGTATCAGGGGAAATGGCTACACCTTC.

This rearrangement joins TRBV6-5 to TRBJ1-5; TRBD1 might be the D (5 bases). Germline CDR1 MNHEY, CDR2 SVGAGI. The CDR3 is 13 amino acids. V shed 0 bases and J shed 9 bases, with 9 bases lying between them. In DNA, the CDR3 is TGTGCCAGCAGTTACTCATATGGGGCGCCCCAGCATTTT. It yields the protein CASSYSYGAPQHF.